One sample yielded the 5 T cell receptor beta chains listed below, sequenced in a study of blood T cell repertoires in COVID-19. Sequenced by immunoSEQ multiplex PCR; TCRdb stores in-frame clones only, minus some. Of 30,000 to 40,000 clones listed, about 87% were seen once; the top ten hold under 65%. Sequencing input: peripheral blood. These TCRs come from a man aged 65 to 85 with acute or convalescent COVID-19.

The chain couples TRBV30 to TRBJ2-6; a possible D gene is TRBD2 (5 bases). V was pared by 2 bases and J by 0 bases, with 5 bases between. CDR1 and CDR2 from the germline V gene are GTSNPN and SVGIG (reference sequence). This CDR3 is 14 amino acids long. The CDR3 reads CAWSRGSGANVLTF. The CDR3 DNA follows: TGTGCCTGGAGTCGGGGCTCTGGGGCCAACGTCCTGACTTTC.

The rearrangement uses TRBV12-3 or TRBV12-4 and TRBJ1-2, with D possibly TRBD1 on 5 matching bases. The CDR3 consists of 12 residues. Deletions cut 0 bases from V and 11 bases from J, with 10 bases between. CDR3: CASSLARVGYTF. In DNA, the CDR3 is TGTGCCAGCAGTTTAGCCAGGGTAGGATACACCTTC.

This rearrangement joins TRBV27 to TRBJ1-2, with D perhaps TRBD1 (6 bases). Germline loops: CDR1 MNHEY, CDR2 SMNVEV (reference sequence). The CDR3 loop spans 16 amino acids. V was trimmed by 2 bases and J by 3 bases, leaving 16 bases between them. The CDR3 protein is CASSLSRDTRDYGYTF. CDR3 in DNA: TGTGCCAGCAGTTTAAGCCGGGACACCAGGGACTATGGCTACACCTTC.

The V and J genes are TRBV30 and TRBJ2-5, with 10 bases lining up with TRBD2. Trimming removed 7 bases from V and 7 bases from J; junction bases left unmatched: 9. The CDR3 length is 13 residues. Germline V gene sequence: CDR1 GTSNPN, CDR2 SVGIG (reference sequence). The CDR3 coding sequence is TGTGCCTCCCAGCGGGAGGGCGAGGGGACCCAGTACTTC. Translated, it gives CASQREGEGTQYF.

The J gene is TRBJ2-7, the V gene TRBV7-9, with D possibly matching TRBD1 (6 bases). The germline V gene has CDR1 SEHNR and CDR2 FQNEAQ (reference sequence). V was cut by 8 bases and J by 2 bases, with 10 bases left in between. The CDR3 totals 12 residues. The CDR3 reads CASGRQAYEQYF. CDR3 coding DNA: TGTGCCAGCGGGCGACAGGCCTACGAGCAGTACTTC.